This T cell receptor beta chain was captured in a study of T cell responses to AZD1222 COVID-19 vaccine. Study in general: Pooled samples include second doses given at about 4 or 12 weeks.

TCRdb keeps only in-frame clones here, not all; method: immunoSEQ multiplex PCR. The profile shows approximately 140,000 clones, approximately 94% of them singletons. Worth noting for this clone: The antigen remains unidentified.

Study-wide findings and caveats: With dominance at 160-218 and 743-854, vaccine-associated CD4 TCRs spanned spike. Reportedly, nearly half of unique spike TCRs recognized epitopes outside B.1.351/B.1.1.7 mutations. Donors, mostly white British, included more females; clonal diversity was possibly underestimated.

This CDR3 comprises 14 residues. CDR1 is ENHRY, CDR2 SYGVKD, per germline. V gave up 1 base and J gave up 5 bases, with 11 bases separating them. Sample: peripheral blood, taken on day 0 of AZD1222 vaccination. The sequence derives from an adult in good health. The chain recombines TRBV10-3 with TRBJ1-1; D not certain. Here the CDR3 DNA reads TGTGCCATCAGTGAGTTGCACAGCACGACTGAAGCTTTCTTT. Translated, it gives CAISELHSTTEAFF.